Presented here are 13 T cell receptor beta chains from one specimen sequenced in a study of T cells after yellow fever vaccination. TCRdb re-called the 5' RACE reads through MiXCR, storing one row per CDR3 protein. The sample lists 15,000 or so distinct CDR3 sequences, approximately 6.8% occurring once. The sequencing here drew on PBMCs, either bulk or a sorted T-cell subset (CD4+, CD8+, memory, or dextramer-sorted; not recorded which), taken on the day of the yellow fever booster vaccination. The receptors were gathered from a man aged 18 to 35 who received the YFV17D yellow fever vaccine.

By share of the sample, this clonotype is medium-sized (0.01 to 0.1%). This chain's CDR3 is CASSPSRGEQYF. Written as DNA, the CDR3 is TGTGCCAGCAGCCCTTCTCGGGGAGAGCAGTACTTC. This sequence joins TRBV7-2 and TRBJ2-7; maybe TRBD2 (5 bases). The germline V gene has CDR1 SGHTA and CDR2 FQGNSA. This CDR3 has 12 residues. The V end lost 5 bases, the J end lost 7 bases, and 12 bases lay between the germline ends.

At least ten counts were recorded for this clonotype. This chain connects TRBV7-2 to TRBJ2-7; either TRBD1 or TRBD2 may fit D (5 bases each). Between the trimmed V and J ends, which lost 2 bases and 6 bases, there was a span of 11 bases. CDR1 and CDR2 (germline): SGHTA, FQGNSA. The CDR3 has 13 amino acids. CDR3: CASSLRRGGEQYV. The CDR3 DNA is TGTGCCAGCAGCTTACGTCGTGGGGGCGAGCAGTACGTC.

This clonotype showed up many times. The chain links TRBV19 to TRBJ1-2; D is possibly TRBD1 (6 bases). Germline CDR1 and CDR2: LNHDA and SQIVND (reference sequence). The CDR3 loop spans 13 amino acids. Trimming removed 7 bases from V and 1 base from J, with 10 bases in between. The CDR3 region is CASNRDLNYGYTF. In DNA form, the CDR3 reads TGTGCCAGTAACAGGGACCTTAACTATGGCTACACCTTC.

This clonotype qualifies as medium-sized. The chain combines TRBV7-9 with TRBJ2-1, with TRBD2 matching 8 bases. The CDR3 covers 17 residues. J lost 9 bases, V lost 2 bases, and 15 bases had no gene match. Germline loops: CDR1 SEHNR, CDR2 FQNEAQ (reference sequence). The CDR3 nucleotides are TGTGCCAGCAGCTTACCCATCCGGACTAGCCTACCCTCTGAGCAGTTCTTC. Translated, it gives CASSLPIRTSLPSEQFF.

This clonotype was detected many times. This sequence joins TRBV5-1 and TRBJ2-3; 8 positions agree with TRBD2. With V trimmed by 0 bases and J by 3 bases, 0 bases remained unmatched. The CDR3 covers 14 residues. Germline-derived CDR1 and CDR2 are SGHRS and YFSETQ. This CDR3 is CASSLGLATDTQYF. CDR3 nucleotide sequence: TGCGCCAGCAGCTTGGGACTAGCGACAGATACGCAGTATTTT.

This clonotype was seen many times. The rearrangement links TRBV5-1 to TRBJ2-7; 9 bases align to TRBD2. In germline, CDR1 is SGHRS, CDR2 YFSETQ. The J segment lost 3 bases and the V segment lost 0 bases, leaving 1 base of the junction unmatched. The CDR3 has 14 residues. In nucleotides, the CDR3 is TGCGCCAGCAGCTTGGAGACTAGCGGCTACGAGCAGTACTTC. It encodes CASSLETSGYEQYF.

Within the sample, this clonotype is medium-sized. The V gene is TRBV20-1, the J gene TRBJ2-3, with 7 bases fitting TRBD1. V was clipped by 5 bases and J by 3 bases; unmatched bases: 8. Germline CDR1 reads DFQATT; CDR2 reads SNEGSKA (reference sequence). The CDR3 contains 14 residues. The chain's CDR3 is CSAGLRQGTDTQYF. CDR3 bases: TGCAGTGCTGGATTGAGACAGGGAACAGATACGCAGTATTTT.

This clonotype was seen many times. The chain is built from TRBV6-1 and TRBJ2-7; 10 nucleotides line up with TRBD1. Trimming took 7 bases from V and 4 from J; bases not matched to a gene: 10. The CDR3 has 15 residues. CDR1 is MNHNS, CDR2 SASEGT, per germline. CDR3 region: CASKLHGTGDYEQYF. The CDR3, as DNA: TGTGCCAGCAAACTCCACGGGACAGGGGATTACGAGCAGTACTTC.

This clonotype was detected ten times or more. The chain uses TRBV7-2 and TRBJ1-2; 8 positions match TRBD1. This CDR3 is 15 amino acids long. From germline, CDR1 is SGHTA and CDR2 FQGNSA. V lost 3 bases and J lost 6; bases outside the gene matches: 9. CDR3 residues: CASSFRTGTIDGYTF. The CDR3 nucleotides are TGTGCCAGCAGCTTTAGGACAGGGACCATTGATGGCTACACCTTC.

This clonotype has at least ten counts. V and J are TRBV20-1 and TRBJ2-2; D is unclear. V dropped 4 bases and J dropped 5 bases, with 8 bases sitting between them. CDR1 DFQATT and CDR2 SNEGSKA come from the germline V gene (reference sequence). The CDR3 length is 12 residues. In DNA form, the CDR3 reads TGCAGTGCTAAGTTCATTACCGGGGAGCTGTTTTTT. Protein sequence: CSAKFITGELFF.

Judged by abundance, this clonotype is medium-sized. The chain couples TRBV10-3 to TRBJ2-3, with D perhaps matching TRBD1 or TRBD2 (5 bases each). Trimming took off 11 bases at V and 2 bases at J, with 14 bases between the two ends. CDR1 is ENHRY, CDR2 SYGVKD, per germline. The CDR3 length is 13 residues. CDR3 sequence reads: CASSYGATDTQYF. The CDR3 nucleotides read TGTGCCTCATCGTACGGGGCCACAGATACGCAGTATTTT.

This clonotype was seen at least ten times. CDR3 DNA sequence: TGTGCCTGGAGTAGGGTTCGACAGGGCCATGGCTACACCTTC. This translates into CAWSRVRQGHGYTF. The rearrangement uses TRBV30 and TRBJ1-2; 7 bases are a match to TRBD1. V shed 2 bases, J shed 6 bases, and the junction held 9 bases outside the gene matches. This CDR3 has 14 amino acids. Per germline, CDR1 GTSNPN and CDR2 SVGIG (reference sequence).

The chain links TRBV7-6 to TRBJ2-7; no firm D call. V lost 0 bases to trimming and J lost 0 bases, with 6 bases between them. This CDR3 is built from 14 residues. Germline loops: CDR1 SGHVS, CDR2 FNYEAQ. The CDR3 sequence: CASSLAATSYEQYF. The CDR3 region has the DNA TGTGCCAGCAGCTTAGCGGCCACCTCCTACGAGCAGTACTTC.